Below are 25 T cell receptor beta chains sequenced from a single sample in a study of CD8 T cells in Susac syndrome (dated by TCRdb to between 2018 and 2020). The library was produced with the immunoSEQ multiplex PCR assay. RNA was extracted using the RNeasy kit, and about 0.5 to 1 ug of the RNA was reverse transcribed with random hexamers. The public reads were reprocessed in TCRdb via fastp at Q25 and MiXCR, keeping in-frame beta chains. A single entry per CDR3 protein holds the most common genes and DNA from its merged rows. Across this sample there are hundreds of thousands of distinct CDR3 sequences, with more than 80% seen only once. In total, the top ten clones hold roughly 0.1% of the sample. The sequenced sample was CD8+ T cells from PBMCs. The source of these receptors is a human donor with multiple sclerosis.

This chain uses TRBV2 with TRBJ2-2; D is unclear. CDR3 length: 16 residues. CDR1 SNHLY and CDR2 FYNNEI come from the germline V gene. V shed 3 bases and J shed 3 bases, with 14 bases lying between them. CDR3 sequence reads: CASSDPGSVHTGELFF. The CDR3 nucleotides read TGTGCCAGCAGTGATCCCGGATCCGTTCACACCGGGGAGCTGTTTTTT.

This chain uses TRBV6-6 with TRBJ2-1, with a tentative D call TRBD1 (5 bases). The V end lost 11 bases, the J end lost 8 bases, and 19 bases lay between the germline ends. This CDR3 is 13 amino acids long. Germline V CDR1 and CDR2: MNHNY, SVGAGI (reference sequence). DNA of the CDR3: TGTGCCCTAGGGGCTACCCTCGGCGATGAGCAGTTCTTC. It yields the protein CALGATLGDEQFF.

The chain uses TRBV4-1 and TRBJ2-1; 10 positions agree with TRBD1. This CDR3 region has 15 residues. The germline V gene has CDR1 MGHRA and CDR2 YSYEKL. V gave up 4 bases and J gave up 8 bases; unmatched junction bases: 8. The chain's CDR3 is CASSPFGQGGDEQFF. Here the CDR3 DNA reads TGCGCCAGCAGCCCATTCGGACAGGGGGGCGATGAGCAGTTCTTC.

The chain recombines TRBV29-1 with TRBJ2-7; D perhaps matches TRBD1 (6 bases). Trimming removed 1 base from V and 2 bases from J, with 15 bases in between. Germline V lookup: CDR1 SQVTM, CDR2 ANQGSEA. This CDR3 is 15 amino acids long. CDR3 in DNA: TGCAGCGTTGAAGTCTGGTCAGGGGCCGCCTACGAGCAGTACTTC. Translating gives CSVEVWSGAAYEQYF.

J is TRBJ1-1 and V is TRBV19; a weak D match, TRBD1 (5 bases). The germline V gene has CDR1 LNHDA and CDR2 SQIVND (reference sequence). The CDR3 extends over 14 amino acids. The V end was cut by 5 bases, the J end by 4 bases, with 14 bases between. As DNA, the CDR3 is TGTGCCAGTAGTGGATTTGCAGGGTCCACTGAAGCTTTCTTT. This sequence encodes CASSGFAGSTEAFF.

The chain joins TRBV14 to TRBJ1-1, with 9 nucleotides matching TRBD1. Germline V lookup: CDR1 SGHDN, CDR2 FVKESK. The V and J ends lost 3 bases and 0 bases, in that order; junction bases with no gene match: 2. The CDR3 loop spans 15 amino acids. CDR3 coding DNA: TGTGCCAGCAGCCATAGGACAGGGGTGAACACTGAAGCTTTCTTT. Translation gives CASSHRTGVNTEAFF.

This clonotype appeared once. J is TRBJ2-3 and V is TRBV7-6; D not certain. Germline V gene data show CDR1 as SGHVS and CDR2 as FNYEAQ. The V gene lost 1 base and the J gene lost 10 bases, with 12 bases spanning the gap. The CDR3 is 13 residues long. CDR3 in amino acids: CASSLVGNPSQYF. CDR3 coding DNA: TGTGCCAGCAGCTTAGTGGGGAACCCTTCGCAGTATTTT.

About this clonotype: One junction end does not reproduce the germline sequence, and a read error may be involved. The chain employs TRBV5-1 and TRBJ2-1; maybe TRBD2 (5 bases). Germline V gene sequence: CDR1 SGHRS, CDR2 YFSETQ. The CDR3 length is 14 residues. The chain's CDR3 is CANSLGEGSDEQFF. The CDR3 nucleotides are TGCGCCAACAGCTTGGGTGAGGGTAGCGATGAGCAGTTCTTC.

V and J are TRBV5-4 and TRBJ2-1, with 7 bases identical to TRBD2. Losses at the gene ends were 0 bases for V and 0 bases for J; bases not matched to a gene: 6. CDR1 and CDR2 (germline): SGHNT, YYREEE (reference sequence). This CDR3 has 17 amino acids. The CDR3 DNA follows: TGTGCCAGCAGCTTGGCTAGGGACTACAGCTCCTACAATGAGCAGTTCTTC. The encoded protein is CASSLARDYSSYNEQFF.

The J gene is TRBJ2-5, the V gene TRBV20-1; D perhaps matches TRBD1 (6 bases). Trimming cost V 3 bases and J 5 bases, with 13 bases left between them. Germline CDR1 is DFQATT and CDR2 is SNEGSKA (reference sequence). CDR3 size: 13 residues. The CDR3 nucleotides read TGCAGTGCTAGTTGGGCAGGGGTGGAGACCCAGTACTTC. Its translation is CSASWAGVETQYF.

This clonotype has more than one count but fewer than ten. The rearrangement joins TRBV6-5 to TRBJ1-2; D remains ambiguous. Germline CDR1 MNHEY, CDR2 SVGAGI. Trimming stripped 2 bases from V and 2 bases from J, with 12 bases between. The CDR3 has 15 residues. The DNA for the CDR3 is TGTGCCAGCAGTTACCTCCAGGCGGGGAACTATGGCTACACCTTC. This translates into CASSYLQAGNYGYTF.

This chain connects TRBV5-6 to TRBJ2-7; 7 bases fit TRBD1. V trimming: 3 bases; J trimming: 2 bases; junction bases outside the gene matches: 5. Germline V CDR1 and CDR2: SGHDT, YYEEEE. The CDR3 loop spans 14 amino acids. CDR3 DNA sequence: TGTGCCAGCAGCTACGGACAGGCGGCCTACGAGCAGTACTTC. Amino acid sequence: CASSYGQAAYEQYF.

This chain connects TRBV5-1 to TRBJ2-2, with TRBD1 matching 10 bases. Germline-derived CDR1 and CDR2 are SGHRS and YFSETQ. Trimming cost V 5 bases and J 3 bases; bases outside gene matches: 4. The CDR3 contains 15 residues. The CDR3 DNA sequence: TGCGCCAGCAGTGACAGGGGGCGCGACACCGGGGAGCTGTTTTTT. Its translation is CASSDRGRDTGELFF.

The chain employs TRBV6-5 and TRBJ1-5; D is possibly TRBD1 (6 bases). The CDR3 is made up of 13 amino acids. V was shortened by 5 bases and J by 12 bases, with 17 bases between the two germline ends. In germline, CDR1 is MNHEY, CDR2 SVGAGI. DNA of the CDR3: TGTGCCAGCAGTCCGGGGGGCAGGGAGTTCCAGCATTTT. It is translated as CASSPGGREFQHF.

This sequence joins TRBV6-6 and TRBJ1-1; TRBD1 agrees at 8 bases. CDR1 is MNHNY, CDR2 SVGAGI, per germline (reference sequence). The CDR3 is 16 residues long. The J segment lost 1 base and the V segment lost 4 bases, leaving 8 bases of the junction unmatched. CDR3 sequence: CASSFLLGTGNTEAFF. CDR3 coding DNA: TGTGCCAGCAGTTTCTTATTAGGGACAGGGAACACTGAAGCTTTCTTT.

This chain links TRBV2 with TRBJ1-1; D not resolved. The ends were cut back, 8 bases at V and 5 bases at J, with 6 bases in the middle. This CDR3 has 10 amino acids. Germline V gene data show CDR1 as SNHLY and CDR2 as FYNNEI. The CDR3 sequence: CASSGTEAFF. CDR3 nucleotides: TGTGCCAGCTCTGGAACTGAAGCTTTCTTT.

In its sample, this clonotype was seen once. The chain carries TRBV6-5 and TRBJ2-1; D possibly corresponds to TRBD1 (6 bases). V was pared by 0 bases and J by 8 bases, with 23 bases between. Germline CDR1 MNHEY, CDR2 SVGAGI. The CDR3 length is 18 residues. CDR3 sequence (DNA): TGTGCCAGCAGTTACTCGCGAGTAGCCCAGGGGCCGGCCTATGAGCAGTTCTTC. Residues: CASSYSRVAQGPAYEQFF.

A word on this clonotype: An end of the junction differs from the germline gene, which may be a read error. The chain carries TRBV25-1 and TRBJ1-2; D unclear. The CDR3 loop spans 9 amino acids. Germline V lookup: CDR1 MGHDK, CDR2 SYGVNS. The CDR3 protein is CASTATTFF. The CDR3 DNA follows: TGTGCCAGCACTGCCACGACCTTCTTC.

A few counts support this clonotype. The chain is built from TRBV6-4 and TRBJ2-1, with 8 nucleotides matching TRBD2. This CDR3 is built from 15 residues. V shed 3 bases and J 6 bases; nucleotides not matched to a gene: 7. Looked up from germline, CDR1 is MRHNA and CDR2 is SNTAGT. The CDR3 sequence is CASSDEVAGPNEQFF. The CDR3 DNA reads as TGTGCCAGCAGTGATGAGGTAGCGGGGCCCAATGAGCAGTTCTTC.

The chain employs TRBV30 and TRBJ2-7, with a possible D match to TRBD1 (6 bases). This CDR3 contains 14 residues. CDR1 is GTSNPN, CDR2 SVGIG, per germline (reference sequence). Trimming stripped 0 bases from V and 5 bases from J, with 14 bases between. This CDR3 is CAWSVGQGINEQYF. As DNA, the CDR3 is TGTGCCTGGAGTGTTGGTCAGGGGATCAACGAGCAGTACTTC.

The CDR3 DNA reads as TGTGCCACCAGCGAATCTCCGGGACTAGCGGGAGAGACCCAGTACTTC. This encodes CATSESPGLAGETQYF. The rearrangement uses TRBV15 and TRBJ2-5; 12 bases are shared with TRBD2. This CDR3 contains 16 residues. With V trimmed by 5 bases and J by 4 bases, 8 bases remained unmatched. Germline CDR1 LNHNV, CDR2 YYDKDF (reference sequence).

The chain is built from TRBV4-1 and TRBJ1-5; weak D call: TRBD1 (5 bases). The CDR3 loop spans 13 amino acids. V lost 4 bases and J lost 7, with 11 bases in between. Looked up from germline, CDR1 is MGHRA and CDR2 is YSYEKL. The CDR3 loop is CASSLSRGQPQHF. Written as DNA, the CDR3 is TGCGCCAGCAGCCTGTCCCGGGGGCAGCCCCAGCATTTT.

The chain couples TRBV21-1 to TRBJ2-7; the DNA was not compared with TRBD2, the D call given in the table. TRBV21-1 is listed as a pseudogene. CDR3 length: 18 residues. The CDR3 sequence: CASSKVGFLEGSDYEQYF. The CDR3, as DNA: TGTGCCAGCAGCAAAGTAGGATTTTTGGAGGGATCGGACTACGAGCAGTACTTC.

This chain joins TRBV30 and TRBJ1-2, with TRBD1 matching 9 bases. CDR1 GTSNPN and CDR2 SVGIG come from the germline V gene (reference sequence). V lost 5 bases to trimming and J lost 6 bases; unmatched junction nucleotides: 7. The CDR3 runs 13 residues. DNA of the CDR3: TGTGCCTGGGCCCAAGGACAGGGGCATGGCTACACCTTC. It is translated as CAWAQGQGHGYTF.

V usage is TRBV11-2 and J usage is TRBJ2-7, with a tentative D call TRBD2 (7 bases). From germline, CDR1 is SGHAT and CDR2 FQNNGV. This CDR3 region has 16 residues. V dropped 5 bases and J dropped 2 bases, with 19 bases sitting between them. The CDR3 DNA follows: TGTGCCAGCAGCCTGGGTTCGTGGGGGGGCGCCTACGAGCAGTACTTC. Translating gives CASSLGSWGGAYEQYF.